This record looks at one T cell receptor (beta chain) sequence and its context. This sample was taken from a study of long-term antiretroviral therapy in people with HIV. Ahead of DNA extraction, samples held about 0.95-10 million cryopreserved PBMC each. At the survey level, the v3.0 immunoSEQ assay was run. Clones were sequenced by immunoSEQ multiplex PCR, and TCRdb holds only the in-frame ones, with some missing. Of 25,000 to 35,000 clones in the sample, 95% were seen once. From germline, CDR1 is SGHVS and CDR2 FQNEAQ. The CDR3 sequence is 16 residues long. V was clipped by 2 bases and J by 6 bases; unmatched bases: 5.

The sequence came from a man aged 25 to 40 with HIV. The chain carries TRBV7-8 and TRBJ2-1; the match to TRBD2 covers 12 bases. Sequenced material: unsorted PBMCs, taken 5.3 years after starting antiretroviral therapy. Written as DNA, the CDR3 is TGTGCCAGCAGCTTACAACTAGCGGGAGGTTTCAATGAGCAGTTCTTC. It yields the protein CASSLQLAGGFNEQFF.